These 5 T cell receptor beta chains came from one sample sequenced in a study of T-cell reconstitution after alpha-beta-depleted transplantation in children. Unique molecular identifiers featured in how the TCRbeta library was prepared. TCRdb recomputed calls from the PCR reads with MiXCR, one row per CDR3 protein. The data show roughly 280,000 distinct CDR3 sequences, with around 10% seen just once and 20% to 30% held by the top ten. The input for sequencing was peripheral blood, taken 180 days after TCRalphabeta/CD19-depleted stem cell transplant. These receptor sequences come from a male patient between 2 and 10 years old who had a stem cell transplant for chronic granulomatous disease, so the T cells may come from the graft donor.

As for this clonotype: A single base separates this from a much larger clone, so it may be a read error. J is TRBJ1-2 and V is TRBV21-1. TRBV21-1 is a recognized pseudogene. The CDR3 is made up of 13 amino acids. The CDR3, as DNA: TGTGCCAGCCCCCAAAAAAGGGATAAAGGCTACCCCTTC. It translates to CASPQKRDKGYPF.

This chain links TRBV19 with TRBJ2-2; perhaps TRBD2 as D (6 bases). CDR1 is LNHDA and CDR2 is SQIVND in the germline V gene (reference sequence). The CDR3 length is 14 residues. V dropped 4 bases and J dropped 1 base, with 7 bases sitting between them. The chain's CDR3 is CASSRRGNTGELFF. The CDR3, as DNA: TGTGCCAGTAGTAGGCGGGGGAACACCGGGGAGCTGTTTTTT.

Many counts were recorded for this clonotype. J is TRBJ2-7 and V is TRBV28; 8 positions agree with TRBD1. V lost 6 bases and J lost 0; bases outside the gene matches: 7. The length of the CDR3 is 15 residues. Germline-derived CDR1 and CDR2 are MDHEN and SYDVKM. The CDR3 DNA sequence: TGTGCCAGCAGCTTCGGACAGGGACCCTCCTACGAGCAGTACTTC. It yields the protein CASSFGQGPSYEQYF. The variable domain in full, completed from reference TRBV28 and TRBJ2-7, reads DVKVTQSSRYLVKRTGEKVFLECVQDMDHENMFWYRQDPGLGLRLIYFSYDVKMKEKGDIPEGYSVSREKKERFSLILESASTNQTSMYLCASSFGQGPSYEQYFGPGTRLTVT.

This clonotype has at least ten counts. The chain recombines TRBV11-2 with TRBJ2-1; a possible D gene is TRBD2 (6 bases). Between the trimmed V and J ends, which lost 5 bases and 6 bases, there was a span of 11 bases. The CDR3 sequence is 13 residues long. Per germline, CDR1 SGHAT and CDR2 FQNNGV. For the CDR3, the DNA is TGTGCCAGCAGCGCCCCGACTAGCAATGAGCAGTTCTTC. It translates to CASSAPTSNEQFF.

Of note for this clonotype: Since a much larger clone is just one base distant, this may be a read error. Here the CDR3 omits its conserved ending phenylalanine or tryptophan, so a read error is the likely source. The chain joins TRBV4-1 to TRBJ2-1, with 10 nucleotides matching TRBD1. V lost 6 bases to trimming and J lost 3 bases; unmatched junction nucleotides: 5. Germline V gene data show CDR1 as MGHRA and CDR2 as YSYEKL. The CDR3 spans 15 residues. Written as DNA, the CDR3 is TGCGCCAGCAGTCCGGACAGGGGGGGCTACAATGAGCAGTTCTCC. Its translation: CASSPDRGGYNEQFS.